This entry concerns a single T cell receptor beta chain. This clone was counted a few times. The antigen it binds to is not known. It has no much larger one-base neighbor in the sample; base qualities were not kept. The control group consisted of roughly 10 patients who received myeloablative marrow transplants with methotrexate plus a calcineurin inhibitor and who were sampled 1 year after transplant. Peripheral blood and bone marrow mononuclear cells were isolated by Ficoll-Hypaque density centrifugation and cryopreserved. These data belong to a study of T cells after posttransplantation cyclophosphamide listed by TCRdb under 2016. With regard to the full study: Using TRB sequencing, the study followed how the T cell repertoire rebuilt after myeloablative bone marrow transplantation with posttransplantation cyclophosphamide given as GVHD prophylaxis. Antigen receptor sequencing was done on samples from about 40 PTCy-treated patients and from approximately 15 related bone marrow donors of those patients. Blood from all 35 or so PTCy patients who had 1-year posttransplant specimens underwent TRB sequencing. TRB sequencing was also done on up to about 3 additional blood samples from 2 to 5.2 years after transplant in 3 patients, and on pretransplant blood from a handful of patients. Because TRA and TRB clonality correlated tightly in fewer than ten samples, later TCR analyses were limited to TRB. Public TRB sequences were queried against a database of over 3,000 sequences associated with responses to pathogens, tumor antigens, self-antigens and alloantigens.

Broader findings and caveats from the paper: Donor-recipient similarity was low at 1-2 months but increased during the first year, and donor CD8+ memory clones often dominated later blood repertoires. The TRB repertoires of T cells infiltrating skin or GI tract showed only limited overlap with the TRB repertoires of T cells in blood. Across 40 to 55 patients, TRB clonality was highly associated with recipient CMV seropositivity and CMV reactivation, and diversity in PTCy patients was similar to diversity in CNI/methotrexate controls.

The CDR1 and CDR2 encoded by the germline V gene are SGHRS and YFSETQ. Trimming removed 3 bases from V and 2 bases from J; the gene matches leave 0 bases unexplained. From the cysteine up to the phenylalanine, the CDR3 has a length of 15 residues. Just CDR3 DNA is preserved here, 45 bases in frame from base 1. TRB sequencing was run on genomic DNA with either the immunoSEQ assay at survey resolution or the hsTCRB kit. The authors' analysis ran thus. The immunoSEQ software handled the initial read processing, while the LymphoSeq R package was used for the repertoire analyses. Clonality was calculated as 1 minus normalized Shannon entropy, and the Gini coefficient was also calculated for each TRB dataset. To infer phenotypes in unsorted samples, TRB sequences from sorted subsets of the recipient or donor were mapped onto the unsorted samples of the same recipient. The immuneACCESS repertoire file appears here via TCRdb, limited to in-frame rearrangements. These files lack a portion of the clones; in checked studies, under half of the deficit traces to unresolved V genes, and the cause of the others is not known. The D gene and trimming were derived from the DNA, and the V and J assignments and clone size from that table. This sample holds around 16,000 clones; roughly 80% were observed only once. The ten largest account for about 5% of the sample.

The rearrangement combines TRBV5-1 with TRBJ2-1, with 12 middle bases fitting TRBD2. The sequence was obtained from a young adult male patient who received an allogeneic stem cell transplant from a related donor, was CMV-positive, and had no GVHD. After a transplant, not all T cells may be the patient's own; some may come from the graft donor. Material: PBMCs, obtained 350 to 400 days after allogeneic stem cell transplant with calcineurin inhibitor and methotrexate. The sequence in DNA is TGCGCCAGCAGCTGGACTAGCGGGGCCTACAATGAGCAGTTCTTC. The resulting protein is CASSWTSGAYNEQFF.